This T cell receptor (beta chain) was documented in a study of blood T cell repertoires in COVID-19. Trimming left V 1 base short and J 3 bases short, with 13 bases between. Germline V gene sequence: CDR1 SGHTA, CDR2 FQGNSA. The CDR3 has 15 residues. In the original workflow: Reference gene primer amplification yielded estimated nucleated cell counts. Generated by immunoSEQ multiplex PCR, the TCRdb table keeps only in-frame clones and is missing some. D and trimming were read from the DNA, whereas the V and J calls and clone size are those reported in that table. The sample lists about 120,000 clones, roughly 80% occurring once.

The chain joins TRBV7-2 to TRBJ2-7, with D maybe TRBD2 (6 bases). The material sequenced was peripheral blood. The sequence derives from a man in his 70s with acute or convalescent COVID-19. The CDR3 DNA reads TGTGCCAGCAGCTTAGAGTTGGGACTTGGCTACGAGCAGTACTTC. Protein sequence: CASSLELGLGYEQYF.